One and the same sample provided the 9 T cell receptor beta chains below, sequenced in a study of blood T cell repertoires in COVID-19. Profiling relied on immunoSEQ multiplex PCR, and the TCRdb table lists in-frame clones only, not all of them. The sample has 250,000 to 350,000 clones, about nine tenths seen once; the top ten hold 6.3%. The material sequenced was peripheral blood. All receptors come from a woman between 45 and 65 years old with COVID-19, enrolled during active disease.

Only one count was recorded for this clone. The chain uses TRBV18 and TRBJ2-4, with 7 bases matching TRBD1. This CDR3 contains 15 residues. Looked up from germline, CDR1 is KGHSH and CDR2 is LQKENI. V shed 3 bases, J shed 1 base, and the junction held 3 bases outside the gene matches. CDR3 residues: CASSPVQGAKNIQYF. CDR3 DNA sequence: TGTGCCAGCTCACCGGTACAGGGGGCCAAAAACATTCAGTACTTC. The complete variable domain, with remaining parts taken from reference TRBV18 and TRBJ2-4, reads NAGVMQNPRHLVRRRGQEARLRCSPMKGHSHVYWYRQLPEEGLKFMVYLQKENIIDESGMPKERFSAEFPKEGPSILRIQQVVRGDSAAYFCASSPVQGAKNIQYFGAGTRLSVL.

Here the CDR3 reads CASSKGGSYEQYF. In nucleotides, the CDR3 is TGTGCCAGCAGCAAAGGAGGAAGCTACGAGCAGTACTTC. This chain links TRBV21-1 with TRBJ2-7; the D segment call TRBD2 is taken from the table without a DNA check. TRBV21-1 is annotated as a pseudogene. This CDR3 has 13 amino acids.

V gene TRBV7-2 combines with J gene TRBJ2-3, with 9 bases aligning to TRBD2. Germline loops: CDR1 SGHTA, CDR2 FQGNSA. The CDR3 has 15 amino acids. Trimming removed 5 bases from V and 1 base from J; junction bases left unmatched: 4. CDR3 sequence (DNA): TGTGCCAGCAGCCGTAGCGGGAGAGGCACAGATACGCAGTATTTT. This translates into CASSRSGRGTDTQYF.

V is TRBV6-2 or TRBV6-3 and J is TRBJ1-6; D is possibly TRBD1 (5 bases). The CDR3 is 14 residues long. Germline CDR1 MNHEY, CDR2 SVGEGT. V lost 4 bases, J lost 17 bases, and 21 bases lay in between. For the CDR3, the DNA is TGTGCCAGCAGTTCCACTCCGACAGCCATCTTTATCCACTTT. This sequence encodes CASSSTPTAIFIHF.

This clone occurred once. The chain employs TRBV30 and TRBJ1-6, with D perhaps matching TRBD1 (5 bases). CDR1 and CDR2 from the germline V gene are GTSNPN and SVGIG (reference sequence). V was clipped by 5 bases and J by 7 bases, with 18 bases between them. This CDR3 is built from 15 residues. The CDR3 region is CAWSPPGLQNSPLHF. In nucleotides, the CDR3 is TGTGCCTGGTCTCCACCGGGACTGCAAAATTCACCCCTCCACTTT.

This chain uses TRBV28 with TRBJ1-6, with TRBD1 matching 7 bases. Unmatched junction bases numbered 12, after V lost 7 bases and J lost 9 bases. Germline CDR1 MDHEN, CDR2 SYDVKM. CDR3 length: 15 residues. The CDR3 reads CASTPPGQISSPLHF. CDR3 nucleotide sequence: TGTGCCAGCACCCCTCCGGGACAGATTAGTTCACCCCTCCACTTT.

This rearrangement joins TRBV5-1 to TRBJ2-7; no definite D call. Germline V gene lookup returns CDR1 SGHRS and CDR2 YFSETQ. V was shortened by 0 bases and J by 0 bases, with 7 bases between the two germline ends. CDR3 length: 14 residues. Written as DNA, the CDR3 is TGCGCCAGCAGCTTGGTTCCGAGCTCCTACGAGCAGTACTTC. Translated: CASSLVPSSYEQYF. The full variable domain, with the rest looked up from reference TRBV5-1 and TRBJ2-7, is KAGVTQTPRYLIKTRGQQVTLSCSPISGHRSVSWYQQTPGQGLQFLFEYFSETQRNKGNFPGRFSGRQFSNSRSEMNVSTLELGDSALYLCASSLVPSSYEQYFGPGTRLTVT.

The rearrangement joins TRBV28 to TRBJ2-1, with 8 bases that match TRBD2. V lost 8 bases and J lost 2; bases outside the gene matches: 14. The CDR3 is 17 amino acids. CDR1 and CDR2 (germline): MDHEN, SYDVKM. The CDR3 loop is CASGPGSREGPYNEQFF. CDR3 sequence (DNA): TGTGCCAGCGGGCCTGGTAGCCGGGAGGGCCCCTACAATGAGCAGTTCTTC.

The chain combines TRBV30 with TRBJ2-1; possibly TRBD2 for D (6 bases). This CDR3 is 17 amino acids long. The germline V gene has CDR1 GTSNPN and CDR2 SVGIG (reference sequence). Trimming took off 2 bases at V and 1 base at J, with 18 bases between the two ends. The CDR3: CAWSQPRGSGSYNEQFF. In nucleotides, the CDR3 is TGTGCCTGGAGTCAGCCTCGGGGGAGCGGGTCCTACAATGAGCAGTTCTTC.